This TCR beta chain was recorded in a study of OX40 agonist ivuxolimab in advanced cancers. Germline CDR1 is SGHTA and CDR2 is FQGNSA. V dropped 4 bases and J dropped 1 base, with 7 bases sitting between them. The CDR3 is 14 amino acids. The method was immunoSEQ multiplex PCR; TCRdb's version includes in-frame clones alone and lacks a portion of them. Among around 80,000 clones, almost 85% were seen once, and the ten largest hold around 5%. Material: CD4+ or CD8+ T cells sorted from blood, obtained in a trial of the OX40 agonist ivuxolimab. This TCR was recovered from an adult with an advanced solid tumor such as melanoma, head and neck, liver or kidney cancer. The chain combines TRBV7-2 with TRBJ2-2; TRBD1 is a possible D gene (6 bases). The CDR3 DNA reads as TGTGCCAGCAGCTCGGACAGGAACACCGGGGAGCTGTTTTTT. It codes for CASSSDRNTGELFF.